This T cell receptor (beta chain) emerged from a study of monozygotic twins with inflammatory bowel disease. Reprocessing the 5' RACE reads, TCRdb reports a single entry for every CDR3 protein and omits DNA. The repertoire table contains around 150,000 distinct CDR3 sequences. Donors gave about 2.5 ml of blood apiece. The sample comprised blood. The receptor was derived from a human donor with ulcerative colitis or Crohn's disease, or a healthy co-twin of an affected twin (not recorded which).

This chain's CDR3 is CASSQGVRMNTEAFF. The gene calls are TRBV14 and TRBJ1-1; lacking DNA, the TRBD1 call made by TCRdb goes unchecked. The CDR3 covers 15 residues. Per the germline V gene, CDR1 is SGHDN and CDR2 is FVKESK.